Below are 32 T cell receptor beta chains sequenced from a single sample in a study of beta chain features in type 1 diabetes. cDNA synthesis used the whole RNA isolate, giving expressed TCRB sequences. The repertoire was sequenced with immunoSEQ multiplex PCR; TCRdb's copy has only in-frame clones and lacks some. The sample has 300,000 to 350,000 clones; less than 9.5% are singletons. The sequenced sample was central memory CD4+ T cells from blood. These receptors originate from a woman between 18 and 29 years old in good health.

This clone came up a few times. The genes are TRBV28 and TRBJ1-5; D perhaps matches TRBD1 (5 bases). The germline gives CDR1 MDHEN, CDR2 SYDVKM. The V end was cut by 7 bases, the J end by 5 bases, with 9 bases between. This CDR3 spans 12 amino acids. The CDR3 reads CASTTVDQPQHF. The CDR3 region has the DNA TGTGCCAGCACGACAGTCGATCAGCCCCAGCATTTT.

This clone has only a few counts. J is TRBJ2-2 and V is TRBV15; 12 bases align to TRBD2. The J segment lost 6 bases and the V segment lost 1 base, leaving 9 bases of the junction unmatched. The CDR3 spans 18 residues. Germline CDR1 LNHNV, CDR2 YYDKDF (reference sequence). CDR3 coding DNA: TGTGCCACCAGCAGAGTTGGCCTAGCGGGAGGGATGGCCGGGGAGCTGTTTTTT. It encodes CATSRVGLAGGMAGELFF.

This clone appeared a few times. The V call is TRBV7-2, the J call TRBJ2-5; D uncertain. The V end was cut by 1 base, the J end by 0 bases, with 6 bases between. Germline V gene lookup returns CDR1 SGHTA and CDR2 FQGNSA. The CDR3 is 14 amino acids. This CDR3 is CASSLDAYQETQYF. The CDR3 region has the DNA TGTGCCAGCAGCTTAGATGCCTACCAAGAGACCCAGTACTTC.

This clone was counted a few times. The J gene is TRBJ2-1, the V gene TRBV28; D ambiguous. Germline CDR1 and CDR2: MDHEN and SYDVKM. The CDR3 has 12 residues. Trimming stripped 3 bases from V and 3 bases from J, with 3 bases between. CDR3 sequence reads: CASSFIYNEQFF. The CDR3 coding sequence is TGTGCCAGCAGTTTCATCTACAATGAGCAGTTCTTC.

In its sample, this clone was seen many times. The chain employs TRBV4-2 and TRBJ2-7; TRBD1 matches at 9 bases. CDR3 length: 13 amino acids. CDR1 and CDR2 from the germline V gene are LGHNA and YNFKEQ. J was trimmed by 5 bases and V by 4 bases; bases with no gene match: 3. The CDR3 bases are TGTGCCAGCAGCCCGGGACAGGGCCACGAGCAGTACTTC. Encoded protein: CASSPGQGHEQYF.

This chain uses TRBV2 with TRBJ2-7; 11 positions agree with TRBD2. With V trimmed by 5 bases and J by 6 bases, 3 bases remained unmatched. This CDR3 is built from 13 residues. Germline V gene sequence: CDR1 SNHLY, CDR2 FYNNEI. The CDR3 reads CASSISGRGEQYF. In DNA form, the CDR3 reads TGTGCCAGCAGTATTAGCGGGAGGGGCGAGCAGTACTTC.

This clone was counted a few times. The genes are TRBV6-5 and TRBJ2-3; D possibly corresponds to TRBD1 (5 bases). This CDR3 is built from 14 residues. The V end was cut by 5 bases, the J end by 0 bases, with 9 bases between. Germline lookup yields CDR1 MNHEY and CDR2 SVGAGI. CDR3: CASSSRVSTDTQYF. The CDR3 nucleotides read TGTGCCAGCAGTAGCAGGGTCAGCACAGATACGCAGTATTTT.

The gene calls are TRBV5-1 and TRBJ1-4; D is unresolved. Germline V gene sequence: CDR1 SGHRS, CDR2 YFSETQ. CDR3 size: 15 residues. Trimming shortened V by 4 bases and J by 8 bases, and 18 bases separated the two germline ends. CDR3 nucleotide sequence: TGCGCCAGCAGCCGTACGGGGTCCTATAACGAAAAACTGTTTTTT. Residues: CASSRTGSYNEKLFF.

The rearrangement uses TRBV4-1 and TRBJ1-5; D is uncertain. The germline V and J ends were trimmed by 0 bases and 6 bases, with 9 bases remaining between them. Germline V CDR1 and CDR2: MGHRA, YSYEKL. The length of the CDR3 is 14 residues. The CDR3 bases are TGCGCCAGCAGCCAAGATCTTCTCGGTCAGCCCCAGCATTTT. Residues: CASSQDLLGQPQHF.

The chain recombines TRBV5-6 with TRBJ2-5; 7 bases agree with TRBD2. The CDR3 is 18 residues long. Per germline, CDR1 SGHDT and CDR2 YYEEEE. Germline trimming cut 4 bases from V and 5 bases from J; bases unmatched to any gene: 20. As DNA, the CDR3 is TGTGCCAGCAGCCCCTCGGTAGTCCAGCGGGGAAGCCGTGAGACCCAGTACTTC. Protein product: CASSPSVVQRGSRETQYF.

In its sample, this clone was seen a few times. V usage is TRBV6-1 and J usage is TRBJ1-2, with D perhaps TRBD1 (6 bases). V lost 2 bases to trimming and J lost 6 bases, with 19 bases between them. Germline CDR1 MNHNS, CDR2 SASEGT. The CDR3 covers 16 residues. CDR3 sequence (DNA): TGTGCCAGCAGTGAACTGTCGGACAGCTGGAACGATGGCTACACCTTC. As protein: CASSELSDSWNDGYTF.

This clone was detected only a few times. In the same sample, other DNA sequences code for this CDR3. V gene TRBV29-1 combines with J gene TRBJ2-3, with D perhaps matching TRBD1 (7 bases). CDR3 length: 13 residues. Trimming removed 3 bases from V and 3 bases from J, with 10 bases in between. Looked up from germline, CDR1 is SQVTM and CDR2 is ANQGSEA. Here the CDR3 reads CSVDSGGTDTQYF. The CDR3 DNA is TGCAGCGTTGATTCAGGGGGGACAGATACGCAGTATTTT.

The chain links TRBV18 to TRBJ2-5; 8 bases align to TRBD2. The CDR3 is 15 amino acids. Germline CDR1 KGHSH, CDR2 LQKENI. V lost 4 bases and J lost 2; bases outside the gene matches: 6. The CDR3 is CASSRGTSGQETQYF. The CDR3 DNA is TGTGCCAGCTCACGAGGGACTAGTGGGCAAGAGACCCAGTACTTC.

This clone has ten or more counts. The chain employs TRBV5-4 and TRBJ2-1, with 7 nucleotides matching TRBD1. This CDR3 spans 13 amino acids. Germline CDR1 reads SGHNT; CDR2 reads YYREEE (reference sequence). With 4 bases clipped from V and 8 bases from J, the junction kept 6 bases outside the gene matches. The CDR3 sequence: CASSRTGSDEQFF. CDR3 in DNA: TGTGCCAGCAGCCGGACAGGCAGCGATGAGCAGTTCTTC.

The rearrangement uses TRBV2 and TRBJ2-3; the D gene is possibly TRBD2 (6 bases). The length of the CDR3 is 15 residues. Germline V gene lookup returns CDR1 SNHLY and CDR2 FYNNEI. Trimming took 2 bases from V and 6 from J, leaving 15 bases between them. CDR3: CASSESPGESDTQYF. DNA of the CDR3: TGTGCCAGCAGTGAAAGCCCGGGAGAATCGGATACGCAGTATTTT. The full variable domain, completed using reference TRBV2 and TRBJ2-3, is EPEVTQTPSHQVTQMGQEVILRCVPISNHLYFYWYRQILGQKVEFLVSFYNNEISEKSEIFDDQFSVERPDGSNFTLKIRSTKLEDSAMYFCASSESPGESDTQYFGPGTRLTVL.

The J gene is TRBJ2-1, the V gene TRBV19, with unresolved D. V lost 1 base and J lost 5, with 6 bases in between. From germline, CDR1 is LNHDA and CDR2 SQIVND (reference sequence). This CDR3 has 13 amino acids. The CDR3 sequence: CASSIALDNEQFF. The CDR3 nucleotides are TGTGCCAGTAGTATAGCCCTAGACAATGAGCAGTTCTTC. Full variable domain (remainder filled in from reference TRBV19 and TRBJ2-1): DGGITQSPKYLFRKEGQNVTLSCEQNLNHDAMYWYRQDPGQGLRLIYYSQIVNDFQKGDIAEGYSVSREKKESFPLTVTSAQKNPTAFYLCASSIALDNEQFFGPGTRLTVL.

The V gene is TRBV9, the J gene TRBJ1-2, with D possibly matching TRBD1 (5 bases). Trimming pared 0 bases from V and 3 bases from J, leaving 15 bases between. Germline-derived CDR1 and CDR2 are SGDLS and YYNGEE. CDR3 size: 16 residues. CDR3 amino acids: CASSVAGGSGDYGYTF. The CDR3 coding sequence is TGTGCCAGCAGCGTAGCCGGGGGATCTGGGGACTATGGCTACACCTTC.

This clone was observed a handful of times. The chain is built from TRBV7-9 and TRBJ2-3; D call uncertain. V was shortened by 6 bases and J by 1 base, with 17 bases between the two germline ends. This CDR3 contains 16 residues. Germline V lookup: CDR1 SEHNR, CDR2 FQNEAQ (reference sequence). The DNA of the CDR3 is TGTGCCAGCAGGAAAGGCCTCGGGTCGGGCACAGATACGCAGTATTTT. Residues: CASRKGLGSGTDTQYF.

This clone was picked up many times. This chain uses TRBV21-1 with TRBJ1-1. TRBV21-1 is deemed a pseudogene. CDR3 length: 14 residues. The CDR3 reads CASSKPRQRGAAFF. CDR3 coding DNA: TGTGCCAGCAGCAAACCTCGCCAACGGGGTGCGGCTTTCTTT.

This CDR3 is CASSTAGAANEQFF. The CDR3 DNA follows: TGTGCCAGCAGCACCGCTGGGGCAGCTAATGAGCAGTTCTTC. V is TRBV7-9 and J is TRBJ2-1; perhaps TRBD1 as D (5 bases). Germline V gene lookup returns CDR1 SEHNR and CDR2 FQNEAQ (reference sequence). Trimming left V 5 bases short and J 7 bases short, with 15 bases between. CDR3 length equals 14 residues. The full variable domain, with the rest looked up from reference TRBV7-9 and TRBJ2-1, is DTGVSQNPRHKITKRGQNVTFRCDPISEHNRLYWYRQTLGQGPEFLTYFQNEAQLEKSRLLSDRFSAERPKGSFSTLEIQRTEQGDSAMYLCASSTAGAANEQFFGPGTRLTVL.

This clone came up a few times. CDR3 DNA: TGTGCCAGCAGCTTAGACAGGGTAAACTATGGCTACACCTTC. Protein: CASSLDRVNYGYTF. The chain is built from TRBV7-2 and TRBJ1-2; a possible D gene is TRBD1 (6 bases). The CDR3 contains 14 residues. Germline loops: CDR1 SGHTA, CDR2 FQGNSA. Trimming cost V 1 base and J 2 bases, with 8 bases left between them.

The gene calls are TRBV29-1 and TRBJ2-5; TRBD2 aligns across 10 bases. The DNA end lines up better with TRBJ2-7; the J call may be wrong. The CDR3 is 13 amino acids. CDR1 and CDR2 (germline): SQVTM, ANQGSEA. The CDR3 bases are TGCAGCGTTTCCGGGACTAGCGCTTACGAGCAGTACTTC. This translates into CSVSGTSAYEQYF.

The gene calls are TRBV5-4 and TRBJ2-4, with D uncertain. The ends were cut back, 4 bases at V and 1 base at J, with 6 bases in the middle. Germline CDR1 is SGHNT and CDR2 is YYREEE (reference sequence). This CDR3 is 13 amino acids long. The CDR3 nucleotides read TGTGCCAGCAGCGACATGGCCAAAAACATTCAGTACTTC. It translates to CASSDMAKNIQYF.

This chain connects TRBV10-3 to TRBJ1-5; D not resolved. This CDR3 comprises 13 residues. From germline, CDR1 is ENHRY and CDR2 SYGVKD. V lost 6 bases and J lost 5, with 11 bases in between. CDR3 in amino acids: CAISGPEDQPQHF. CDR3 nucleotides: TGTGCCATCAGCGGCCCGGAGGATCAGCCCCAGCATTTT.

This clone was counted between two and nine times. The chain's CDR3 is CAISGADRNQPQHF. The DNA of the CDR3 is TGTGCCATCAGTGGAGCCGACAGGAATCAGCCCCAGCATTTT. This sequence joins TRBV10-3 and TRBJ1-5; possible D gene TRBD1, 6 bases. Trimming removed 4 bases at V and 4 bases at J, with 11 bases between. Germline assignment: CDR1 ENHRY and CDR2 SYGVKD. This CDR3 spans 14 amino acids.

The CDR3 here is CASSLGRENIQYF. The DNA for the CDR3 is TGTGCCAGCAGCTTAGGCCGGGAGAACATTCAGTACTTC. V and J are TRBV7-2 and TRBJ2-4; D possibly corresponds to TRBD2 (6 bases). The germline gives CDR1 SGHTA, CDR2 FQGNSA. The V gene lost 1 base and the J gene lost 7 bases, with 8 bases spanning the gap. This CDR3 has 13 residues.

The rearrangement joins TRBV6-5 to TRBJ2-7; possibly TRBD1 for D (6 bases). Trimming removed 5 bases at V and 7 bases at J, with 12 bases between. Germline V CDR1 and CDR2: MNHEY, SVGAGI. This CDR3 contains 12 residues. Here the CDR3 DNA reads TGTGCCAGCAGTACAGGGAAAGGGGAGCAGTACTTC. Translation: CASSTGKGEQYF.

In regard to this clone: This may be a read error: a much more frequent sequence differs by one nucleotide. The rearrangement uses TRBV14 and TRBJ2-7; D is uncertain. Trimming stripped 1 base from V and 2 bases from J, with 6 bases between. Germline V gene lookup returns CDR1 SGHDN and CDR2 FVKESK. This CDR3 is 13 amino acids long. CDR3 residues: CASSQVGAYEQYF. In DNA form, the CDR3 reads TGTGCCAGCAGCCAAGTGGGTGCCTACGAGCAGTACTTC.

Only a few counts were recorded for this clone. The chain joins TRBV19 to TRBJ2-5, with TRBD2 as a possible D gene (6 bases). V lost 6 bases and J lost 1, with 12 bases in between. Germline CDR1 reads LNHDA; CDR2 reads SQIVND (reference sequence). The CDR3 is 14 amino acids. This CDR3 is CASSERVLQETQYF. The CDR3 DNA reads TGTGCCAGTAGCGAGCGGGTGCTCCAAGAGACCCAGTACTTC.

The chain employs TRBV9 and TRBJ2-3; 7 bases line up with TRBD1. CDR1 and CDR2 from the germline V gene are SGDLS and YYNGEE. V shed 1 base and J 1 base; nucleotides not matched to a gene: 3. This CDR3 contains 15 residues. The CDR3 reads CASSVLQGGTDTQYF. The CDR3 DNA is TGTGCCAGCAGCGTACTCCAGGGGGGCACAGATACGCAGTATTTT.

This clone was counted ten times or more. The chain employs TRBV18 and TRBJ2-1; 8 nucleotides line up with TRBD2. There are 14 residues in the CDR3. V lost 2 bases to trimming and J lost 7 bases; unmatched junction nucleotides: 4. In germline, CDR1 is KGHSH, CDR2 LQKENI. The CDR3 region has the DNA TGTGCCAGCTCACCAGAGCGGGAGCGGAATGAGCAGTTCTTC. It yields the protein CASSPERERNEQFF.

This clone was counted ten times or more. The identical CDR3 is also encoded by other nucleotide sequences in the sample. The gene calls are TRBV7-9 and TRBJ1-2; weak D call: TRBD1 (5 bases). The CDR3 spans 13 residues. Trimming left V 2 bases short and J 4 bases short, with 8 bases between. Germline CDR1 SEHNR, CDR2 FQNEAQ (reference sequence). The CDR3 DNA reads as TGTGCCAGCAGCTTACGAGACAGCTATGGCTACACCTTC. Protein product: CASSLRDSYGYTF.